Included here is one T cell receptor beta chain sequence, with context. The source of the sample is a study of T-cell reconstitution after alpha-beta-depleted transplantation in children. The V gene's germline CDR1 is SGHDT and CDR2 YYEEEE. There are 15 residues in the CDR3. Trimming shortened V by 3 bases and J by 2 bases, and 15 bases separated the two germline ends. Using unique molecular identifiers, the investigators prepared the TCRbeta library. TCRdb independently ran MiXCR on the PCR reads; one entry per CDR3 protein. The data show 490,000 or so distinct CDR3 sequences, approximately 13% seen once.

The chain recombines TRBV5-6 with TRBJ2-7, with D possibly matching TRBD2 (5 bases). This sample comprised PBMCs from the stem cell graft donor, obtained from the stem cell graft. This receptor was identified in a human donor who donated a stem cell graft to a child with combined immunodeficiency. DNA of the CDR3: TGTGCCAGCAGCTCCCCGTGGCGGGCCGCCTACGAGCAGTACTTC. It is translated as CASSSPWRAAYEQYF.